This T cell receptor beta chain was retrieved from a study of beta chain features in type 1 diabetes. General observations from the study: VDJ junctions from patients with type 1 diabetes contained fewer insertions and more deletions. Shorter templates may be favored by PCR, equally so in patients and controls. The study left unresolved whether HLA type influences TCRB rearrangement. Type 1 diabetes patients had TCRB CDR3s that were shorter (moderately but significantly so) in all four CD4+ subsets.

All of the isolated RNA was reverse transcribed, so expressed TCRB transcripts were sequenced. Sequencing used immunoSEQ multiplex PCR; TCRdb keeps in-frame clones, though not all of them. Here the sample spans about 370,000 clones, 8.5% to 10% being singletons. In its sample, this clone was seen many times. Its antigen is unidentified. The authors sorted CD4+ naive, central memory, regulatory and stem cell-like memory cells via CD45RO/CCR7/CD25/CD127/CD95/CD27. Looked up from germline, CDR1 is KGHSH and CDR2 is LQKENI. The CDR3 runs to 15 residues. V lost 2 bases, J lost 2 bases, and 7 bases lay in between.

The source material was central memory CD4+ T cells from blood. The TCR sequence derives from a man aged 25 to 40 with type 1 diabetes. V usage is TRBV18 and J usage is TRBJ2-6; no clear D gene. The CDR3 region is CASSPFPTGANVLTF. The CDR3 DNA sequence: TGTGCCAGCTCACCATTCCCTACTGGGGCCAACGTCCTGACTTTC.